The 4 T cell receptor beta chains below all came from one sample that was sequenced in a study of T cell responses to AZD1222 COVID-19 vaccine. Profiling relied on immunoSEQ multiplex PCR, and the TCRdb table lists in-frame clones only, not all of them. This table has around 99,000 clones, about 93% appearing once. The starting material was peripheral blood, obtained on day 0 of AZD1222 vaccination. The source is an adult in good health.

The chain is built from TRBV27 and TRBJ2-2; 11 bases are a match to TRBD2. Germline CDR1 is MNHEY and CDR2 is SMNVEV (reference sequence). The CDR3 is made up of 17 amino acids. Germline trimming cut 8 bases from V and 3 bases from J; bases unmatched to any gene: 11. CDR3 bases: TGTGCCAGCCAAAGACTAGCGGGGTGGTTAGACACCGGGGAGCTGTTTTTT. It encodes CASQRLAGWLDTGELFF.

The CDR3 spells CSVGQGGNTIYF. CDR3 nucleotide sequence: TGCAGCGTTGGACAGGGGGGAAACACCATATATTTT. This chain uses TRBV29-1 with TRBJ1-3; 8 bases agree with TRBD1. The CDR3 has 12 residues. Trimming took 4 bases from V and 4 from J; bases not matched to a gene: 0. Germline values: CDR1 SQVTM, CDR2 ANQGSEA.

This clone was seen only once. Here the CDR3 reads CASSLPRDRGLAKNIQYF. DNA of the CDR3: TGTGCCAGCAGCTTACCTCGGGACAGGGGCCTAGCCAAAAACATTCAGTACTTC. The genes are TRBV7-8 and TRBJ2-4, with 10 bases matching TRBD1. Germline assignment: CDR1 SGHVS and CDR2 FQNEAQ. The ends lost 2 bases at V and 0 bases at J; junction bases unmatched: 7. The CDR3 contains 18 residues.

The chain recombines TRBV7-2 with TRBJ2-7, with TRBD2 identical over 9 bases. This CDR3 is 15 amino acids long. The germline V gene encodes CDR1 SGHTA and CDR2 FQGNSA. Trimming cost V 5 bases and J 3 bases; bases outside gene matches: 8. The CDR3 loop is CASSPPTSGRYEQYF. Written as DNA, the CDR3 is TGTGCCAGCAGCCCTCCAACTAGCGGGCGCTACGAGCAGTACTTC. The full variable domain, in which reference TRBV7-2 and TRBJ2-7 provide the parts outside the CDR3, is GAGVSQSPSNKVTEKGKDVELRCDPISGHTALYWYRQSLGQGLEFLIYFQGNSAPDKSGLPSDRFSAERTGGSVSTLTIQRTQQEDSAVYLCASSPPTSGRYEQYFGPGTRLTVT.